The 9 T cell receptor beta chains in this list originate from one sample, sequenced in a study of blood T cell repertoires in COVID-19. Only in-frame clones appear in the TCRdb table, and some are missing; sequencing was by immunoSEQ multiplex PCR. The repertoire holds about 120,000 clones, with approximately 82% as singletons. Sequencing input: peripheral blood. The origin of the receptors is a man at least 80 years old with active or convalescent COVID-19.

The V call is TRBV6-6, the J call TRBJ2-7; TRBD2 might be the D (6 bases). Looked up from germline, CDR1 is MNHNY and CDR2 is SVGAGI (reference sequence). Trimming shortened V by 6 bases and J by 0 bases, and 15 bases separated the two germline ends. The CDR3 loop spans 15 amino acids. The CDR3 DNA reads as TGTGCCAGCAGCCCGGCCGGGACTTCCTCCTACGAGCAGTACTTC. Encoded protein: CASSPAGTSSYEQYF.

This chain links TRBV5-4 with TRBJ1-2; possible D gene TRBD1, 5 bases. V lost 5 bases to trimming and J lost 2 bases, with 10 bases between them. CDR1 SGHNT and CDR2 YYREEE come from the germline V gene (reference sequence). The CDR3 spans 13 residues. The CDR3 here is CASSPDRNYGYTF. CDR3 sequence (DNA): TGTGCCAGCAGTCCAGACAGAAACTATGGCTACACCTTC.

The chain recombines TRBV19 with TRBJ2-3; 7 bases map to TRBD1. This CDR3 has 21 residues. Germline V gene lookup returns CDR1 LNHDA and CDR2 SQIVND (reference sequence). V trimming: 5 bases; J trimming: 0 bases; junction bases outside the gene matches: 23. CDR3 DNA: TGTGCCAGTAGTCCTCGCCGGCCCACAGGGGCAGGTTTACATAGCACAGATACGCAGTATTTT. Its protein product is CASSPRRPTGAGLHSTDTQYF.

V and J are TRBV29-1 and TRBJ1-1; TRBD1 aligns across 12 bases. Per germline, CDR1 SQVTM and CDR2 ANQGSEA. With 6 bases clipped from V and 5 bases from J, the junction kept 7 bases outside the gene matches. The CDR3 sequence is 14 residues long. In DNA, the CDR3 is TGCAGCGTGGATGGGGACAGGGGGCGGACTGAAGCTTTCTTT. Translating it yields CSVDGDRGRTEAFF.

The rearrangement joins TRBV9 to TRBJ1-1, with D hard to call. Trimming stripped 3 bases from V and 7 bases from J, with 13 bases between. Per germline, CDR1 SGDLS and CDR2 YYNGEE. The CDR3 contains 13 residues. DNA for the CDR3: TGTGCCAGCAGCGGATCATATCCGGGTGAAGCTTTCTTT. Its protein is CASSGSYPGEAFF.

The genes are TRBV30 and TRBJ2-2; D ambiguous. The CDR3 is made up of 15 amino acids. CDR1 and CDR2 (germline): GTSNPN, SVGIG (reference sequence). Trimming left V 3 bases short and J 0 bases short, with 11 bases between. CDR3 loop: CAWRKGQANTGELFF. The DNA for the CDR3 is TGTGCCTGGAGGAAAGGTCAGGCGAACACCGGGGAGCTGTTTTTT.

This clone was detected only once. The genes are TRBV5-6 and TRBJ1-5, with D possibly being TRBD1 (5 bases). The ends were cut back, 4 bases at V and 7 bases at J, with 18 bases in the middle. Germline CDR1 and CDR2: SGHDT and YYEEEE. CDR3 length equals 15 residues. DNA of the CDR3: TGTGCCAGCAGCCCCGGCTGGGGGGACGGGCAGCCCCAGCATTTT. Residues: CASSPGWGDGQPQHF.

This rearrangement joins TRBV7-9 to TRBJ1-1; D is unresolved. Germline values: CDR1 SEHNR, CDR2 FQNEAQ (reference sequence). V lost 10 bases and J lost 0, with 12 bases in between. The CDR3 is made up of 13 amino acids. CDR3 protein: CANSYLMNTEAFF. DNA of the CDR3: TGTGCCAACTCCTACCTCATGAACACTGAAGCTTTCTTT.

J is TRBJ1-5 and V is TRBV19; D possibly corresponds to TRBD1 (6 bases). This CDR3 has 16 amino acids. V was pared by 5 bases and J by 4 bases, with 18 bases between. Germline CDR1 is LNHDA and CDR2 is SQIVND (reference sequence). The CDR3 nucleotides are TGTGCCAGTAGTTTAACAGGGATCCTAGCAAATCAGCCCCAGCATTTT. This gives the protein CASSLTGILANQPQHF.